There are a few counts of the clone carrying this T cell receptor beta chain. Its specificity is not known. The sample is drawn from a study of T-cell reconstitution after alpha-beta-depleted transplantation in children. A TCRbeta library incorporating unique molecular identifiers was prepared. TCRdb re-analysed the PCR reads in MiXCR, keeping a single row per CDR3 protein. The sample lists about 580,000 distinct CDR3 sequences; around 23% were seen once. Study results and caveats: T-cell numbers and diversity, one year after transplant, stemmed largely from T cells that were newly produced. Reportedly, roughly two months post-transplant, alpha-beta T cells arose from several hundred expanded graft clones. At day 60, the high TCRbeta diversity found in some patients originated from recipient T cells and thymic progenitors that had survived.

V was shortened by 7 bases and J by 0 bases, with 16 bases between the two germline ends. The CDR3 covers 16 residues. CDR1 MNHNS and CDR2 SASEGT come from the germline V gene. The sequences come from PBMCs, mostly from graft donor cells, collected 360 days after TCRalphabeta/CD19-depleted stem cell transplant. This TCR came from a boy less than two years old who had a stem cell transplant for acute myeloid leukemia, so the T cells may come from the graft donor. This chain links TRBV6-1 with TRBJ1-3, with D unresolved. The CDR3 sequence is CASTRGDGNSGNTIYF. In nucleotides, the CDR3 is TGTGCCAGCACCCGGGGAGACGGAAACTCTGGAAACACCATATATTTT.